Reported below is one T cell receptor (beta chain). This clonotype has more than one count but fewer than ten. Its antigen is not yet known. One base away there is no much larger clone; base qualities are not given. The data derive from a study of T-cell memory formation after mild COVID-19 (dated by TCRdb to the early 2020s). With respect to the entire study: TCR sequence clusters from the two donors were found to be largely donor specific. The cohort comprised two young, previously healthy adult volunteers, one female and one male. In a couple of donors, T-cell clones that expanded and contracted after mild COVID-19 were followed by sequencing TCRalpha and TCRbeta repertoires longitudinally. Overall study outcomes, separate from this receptor: Only a couple of mild cases were covered by the study, and larger cohorts that include severe cases with pre-infection samples were considered necessary. Whether the second-wave clones peaking on day 37 were SARS-CoV-2 specific was not confirmed. Contracting CD4+ clones appeared mostly in the CM and EM memory subsets, whereas CD8+ clones were enriched in EMRA. Balanced CD4/CD8 phenotypes were observed for clones contracting from day 15 to 85, whereas a bias towards CD4+ was observed for a second wave of clones expanding from day 15 to 37. Some responding clones were detected in pre-infection memory, which suggested that pre-existing cross-reactive memory T cells had joined the SARS-CoV-2 response.

PBMCs were isolated by Ficoll-Paque density gradient centrifugation. Sequences SQVTM (CDR1) and ANQGSEA (CDR2) are obtained from the germline V gene. Trimming accounts for 2 bases at V and 8 bases at J, while the number of junction bases matched to no gene is 15. CDR3 length: 17 amino acids, cysteine to phenylalanine. Here the CDR3 DNA is all that survives: 51 bases in frame from base 1. The sequencing machine was an Illumina NovaSeq 6000. cDNA libraries for TCRalpha and TCRbeta were prepared by 5'RACE using constant-segment primers, with sample barcodes and unique molecular identifiers added. Trizol reagent was used to extract RNA from every sample. The libraries were amplified in two PCR steps, and the second step added a second sample barcode and Illumina TruSeq adapters. Sequencing of the libraries was done on an Illumina NovaSeq, producing 2 x 150 bp paired-end reads. Processing in the source paper ran as follows. The reads were demultiplexed and collapsed into UMI-guided consensus sequences using migec v1.2.7. Using mixcr v2.1.11, UMI consensuses were aligned to TRA and TRB V and J templates and then assembled into clonotypes. Expanded or contracted clonotypes were those called significant by both edgeR and NoisET, with noise models trained on biological replicates. For edgeR calls, the cutoffs were a false discovery rate-adjusted p below 0.01 and a log2 fold-change threshold of 1. As an exploratory analysis of dynamics, max-normalized trajectories of the 1000 most abundant clonotypes were examined with PCA combined with hierarchical clustering. Separately sequenced CD4+ and CD8+ repertoires were used to assign a CD4 or CD8 phenotype to each responding clone. In TCRdb, the public reads were trimmed at Q25 with fastp and aligned with MiXCR, with productive beta chains retained. Rows with a matching CDR3 protein are joined into one entry that keeps the most common DNA and genes. Clone size and V and J calls follow TCRdb, not the original study. This sample holds about 440,000 distinct CDR3 sequences; roughly 20% were observed only once. The ten top clones hold about 8.1% of the sample.

This TCR was recovered from an adult woman who had mild COVID-19 (a few samples of this study predate the infection). The sample titles of this study are shuffled in the database, so cell type and time point are left out; the donor was told from shared clones. The sample was PBMCs or a T cell subset sorted from them (not recorded which). Rearrangement joined TRBV29-1 to TRBJ2-1; 10 bases in between match TRBD2. The base sequence is TGCAGCGTTGAAAGGCTGGCTAGCGGGGGCAGGGGTGATGAGCAGTTCTTC. The encoded protein is CSVERLASGGRGDEQFF.